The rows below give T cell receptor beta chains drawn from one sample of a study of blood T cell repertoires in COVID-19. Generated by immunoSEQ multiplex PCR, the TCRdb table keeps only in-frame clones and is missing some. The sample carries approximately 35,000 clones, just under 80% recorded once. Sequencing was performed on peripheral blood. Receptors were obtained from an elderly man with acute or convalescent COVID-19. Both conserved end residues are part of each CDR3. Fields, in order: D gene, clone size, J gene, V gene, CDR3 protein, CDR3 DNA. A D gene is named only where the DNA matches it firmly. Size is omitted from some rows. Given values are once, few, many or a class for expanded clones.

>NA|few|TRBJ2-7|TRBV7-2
CASSLVRSYEQYF
TGTGCCAGCAGCTTAGTGCGCTCCTACGAGCAGTACTTC
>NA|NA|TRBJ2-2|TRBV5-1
CASSLVGTTNTGELFF
TGCGCCAGCAGCTTGGTGGGGACAACGAACACCGGGGAGCTGTTTTTT
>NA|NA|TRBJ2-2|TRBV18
CASSSGGSGGLKNTGELFF
TGTGCCAGCTCATCAGGGGGAAGCGGGGGCCTGAAAAACACCGGGGAGCTGTTTTTT
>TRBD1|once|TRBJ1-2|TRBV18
CASSLTGSLANYGYTF
TGTGCCAGCTCACTGACAGGGTCTTTAGCTAACTATGGCTACACCTTC
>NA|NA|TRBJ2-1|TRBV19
CASSIQGGANEQFF
TGTGCCAGTAGTATACAGGGGGGAGCCAATGAGCAGTTCTTC
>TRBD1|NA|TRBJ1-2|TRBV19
CASSDPGQDHYGYTF
TGTGCCAGTAGTGACCCGGGACAGGATCACTATGGCTACACCTTC
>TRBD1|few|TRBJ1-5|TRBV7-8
CASSSQTWTGPSGQPQHF
TGTGCCAGCAGCTCACAAACGTGGACAGGACCGTCTGGACAGCCCCAGCATTTT
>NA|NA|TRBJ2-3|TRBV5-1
CASSLEGRPLADTQYF
TGCGCCAGCAGCTTGGAAGGCAGGCCGCTGGCAGATACGCAGTATTTT
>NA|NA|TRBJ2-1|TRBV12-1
CASSPGGGAKYLHVNEQFF
TGTGCCAGCAGCCCTGGTGGGGGGGCCAAGTACCTTCATGTCAATGAGCAGTTCTTC
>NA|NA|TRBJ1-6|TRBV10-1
CARGTLSGPSESPLHF
TGCGCCAGGGGGACACTATCGGGCCCTAGTGAGTCACCCCTCCACTTT
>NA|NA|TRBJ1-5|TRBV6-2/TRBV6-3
CASSSQGVANQPQHF
TGTGCCAGCAGTTCACAGGGAGTGGCCAATCAGCCCCAGCATTTT
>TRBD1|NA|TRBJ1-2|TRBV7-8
CASSIRTGLNYGYTF
TGTGCCAGCAGCATCCGGACAGGCCTCAACTATGGCTACACCTTC
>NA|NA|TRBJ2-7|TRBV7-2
CASSPTRLGSYEQYF
TGTGCCAGCAGCCCTACGCGACTAGGCTCCTACGAGCAGTACTTC
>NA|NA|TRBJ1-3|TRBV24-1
CATSGRGGSGNTIYF
TGTGCCACCAGTGGCAGAGGGGGCTCTGGAAACACCATATATTTT